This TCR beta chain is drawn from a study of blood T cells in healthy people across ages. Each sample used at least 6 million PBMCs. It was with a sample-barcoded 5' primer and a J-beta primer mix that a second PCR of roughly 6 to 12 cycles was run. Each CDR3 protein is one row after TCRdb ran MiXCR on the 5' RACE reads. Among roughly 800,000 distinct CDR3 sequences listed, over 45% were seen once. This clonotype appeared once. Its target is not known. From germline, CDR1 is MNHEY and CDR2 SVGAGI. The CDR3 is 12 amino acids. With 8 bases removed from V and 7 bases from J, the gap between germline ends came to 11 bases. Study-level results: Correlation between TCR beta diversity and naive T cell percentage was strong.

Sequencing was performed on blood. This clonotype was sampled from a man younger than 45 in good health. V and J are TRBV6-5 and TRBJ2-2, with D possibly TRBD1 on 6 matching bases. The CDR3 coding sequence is TGTGCCAGCGGGGGCTCCCACGGGGAGCTGTTTTTT. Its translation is CASGGSHGELFF.